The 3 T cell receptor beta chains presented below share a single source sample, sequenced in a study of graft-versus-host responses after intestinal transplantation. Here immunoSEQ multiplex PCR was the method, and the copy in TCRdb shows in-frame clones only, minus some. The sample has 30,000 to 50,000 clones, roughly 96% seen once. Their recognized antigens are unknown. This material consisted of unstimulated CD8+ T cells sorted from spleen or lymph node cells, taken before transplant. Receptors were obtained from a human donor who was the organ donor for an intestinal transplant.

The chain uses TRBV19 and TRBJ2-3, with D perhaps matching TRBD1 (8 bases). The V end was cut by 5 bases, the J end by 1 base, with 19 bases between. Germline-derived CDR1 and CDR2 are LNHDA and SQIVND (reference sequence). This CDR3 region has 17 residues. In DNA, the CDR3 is TGTGCCAGTAGTGTCGATCCACAGGGGGGGGGCACAGATACGCAGTATTTT. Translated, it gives CASSVDPQGGGTDTQYF. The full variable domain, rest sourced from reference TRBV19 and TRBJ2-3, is DGGITQSPKYLFRKEGQNVTLSCEQNLNHDAMYWYRQDPGQGLRLIYYSQIVNDFQKGDIAEGYSVSREKKESFPLTVTSAQKNPTAFYLCASSVDPQGGGTDTQYFGPGTRLTVL.

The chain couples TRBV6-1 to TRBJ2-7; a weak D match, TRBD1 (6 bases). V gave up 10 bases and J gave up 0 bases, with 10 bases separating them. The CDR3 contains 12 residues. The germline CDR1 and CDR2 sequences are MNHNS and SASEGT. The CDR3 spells CATRDTSYEQYF. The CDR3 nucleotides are TGTGCCACCCGGGACACCTCCTACGAGCAGTACTTC.

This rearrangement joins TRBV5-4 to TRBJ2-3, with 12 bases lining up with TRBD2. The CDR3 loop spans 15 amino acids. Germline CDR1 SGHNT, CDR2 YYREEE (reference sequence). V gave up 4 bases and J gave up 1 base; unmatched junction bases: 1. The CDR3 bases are TGTGCCAGCAGCCGGACTAGCGGGGGCACAGATACGCAGTATTTT. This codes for CASSRTSGGTDTQYF.